These T cell receptor beta chains were read from a single sample in a study of long-term antiretroviral therapy in people with HIV. Only in-frame clones appear in the TCRdb table, and some are missing; sequencing was by immunoSEQ multiplex PCR. The table records about 21,000 clones, approximately 86% of them present only once. The source was unsorted PBMCs, collected roughly 4 years after starting antiretroviral therapy. Receptor source: a young man with HIV. CDR3s leave out the opening cysteine and the closing phenylalanine or tryptophan. A D gene is named only where the DNA matches it firmly.

d_call,v_call,cdr3_length,cdr3_aa
TRBD1,TRBV29-1,6,SSDRAI
.,TRBV28,12,ASSDRERTDTQY
.,TRBV5-4,14,ASTNPLAGDYQPQH
.,TRBV5-6,11,ASSWTANTEAF
TRBD1,TRBV28,13,ASSLPQGLHQPQH
.,TRBV10-3,15,AISATRDIQRGEKLF
TRBD1,TRBV19,12,ASSDRVGIQPQH
.,TRBV2,12,ASSESGSEQPQH
TRBD1,TRBV4-1,13,ASSQDLGQSRGYT
.,TRBV6-1,10,ASRDLTGVAF
.,TRBV2,9,ASSEEETQY